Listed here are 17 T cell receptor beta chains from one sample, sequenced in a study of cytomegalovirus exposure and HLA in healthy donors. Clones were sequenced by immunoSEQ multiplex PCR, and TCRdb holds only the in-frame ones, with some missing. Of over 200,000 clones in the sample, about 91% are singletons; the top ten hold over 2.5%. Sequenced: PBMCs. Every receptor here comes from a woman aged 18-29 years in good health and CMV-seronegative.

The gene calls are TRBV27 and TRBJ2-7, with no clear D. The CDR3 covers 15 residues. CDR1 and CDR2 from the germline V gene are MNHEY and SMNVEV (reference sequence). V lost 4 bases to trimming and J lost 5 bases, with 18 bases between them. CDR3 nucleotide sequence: TGTGCCAGCAGTTCCTCATGGGCCCTCGTCAACGAGCAGTACTTC. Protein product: CASSSSWALVNEQYF.

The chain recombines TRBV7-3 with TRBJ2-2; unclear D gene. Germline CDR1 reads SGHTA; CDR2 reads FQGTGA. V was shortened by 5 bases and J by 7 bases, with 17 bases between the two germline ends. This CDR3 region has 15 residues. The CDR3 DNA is TGTGCCAGCAGCCCTCCGGGTAGATCGGGCGGGGAGCTGTTTTTT. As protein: CASSPPGRSGGELFF.

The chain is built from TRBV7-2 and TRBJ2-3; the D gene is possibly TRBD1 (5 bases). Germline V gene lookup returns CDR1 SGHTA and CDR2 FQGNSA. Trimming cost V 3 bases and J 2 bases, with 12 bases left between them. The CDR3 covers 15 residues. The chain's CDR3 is CASSFRTPSTDTQYF. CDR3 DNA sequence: TGTGCCAGCAGCTTCCGGACACCATCCACAGATACGCAGTATTTT.

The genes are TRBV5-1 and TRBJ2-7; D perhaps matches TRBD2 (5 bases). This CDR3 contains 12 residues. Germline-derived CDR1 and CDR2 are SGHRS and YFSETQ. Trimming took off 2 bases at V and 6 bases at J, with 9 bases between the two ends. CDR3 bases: TGCGCCAGCAGCTTCCTAGGAGGCGAGCAGTACTTC. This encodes CASSFLGGEQYF.

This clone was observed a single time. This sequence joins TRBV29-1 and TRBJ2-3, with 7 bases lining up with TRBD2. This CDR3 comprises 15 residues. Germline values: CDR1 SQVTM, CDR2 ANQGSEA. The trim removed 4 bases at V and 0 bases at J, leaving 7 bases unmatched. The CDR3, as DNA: TGCAGCGTTGTTCCCAATAGCGGGAGCACAGATACGCAGTATTTT. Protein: CSVVPNSGSTDTQYF.

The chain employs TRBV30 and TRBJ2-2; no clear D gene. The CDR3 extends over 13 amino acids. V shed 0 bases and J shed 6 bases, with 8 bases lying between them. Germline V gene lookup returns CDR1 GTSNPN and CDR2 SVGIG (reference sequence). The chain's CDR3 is CAWSVFAAGELFF. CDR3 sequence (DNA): TGTGCCTGGAGTGTATTCGCGGCCGGGGAGCTGTTTTTT.

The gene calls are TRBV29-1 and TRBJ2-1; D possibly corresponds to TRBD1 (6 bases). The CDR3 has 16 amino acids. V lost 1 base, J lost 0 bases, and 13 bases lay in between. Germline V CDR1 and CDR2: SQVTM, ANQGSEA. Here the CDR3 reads CSVEAPDRTSYNEQFF. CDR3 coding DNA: TGCAGCGTTGAAGCCCCAGACAGGACCTCCTACAATGAGCAGTTCTTC.

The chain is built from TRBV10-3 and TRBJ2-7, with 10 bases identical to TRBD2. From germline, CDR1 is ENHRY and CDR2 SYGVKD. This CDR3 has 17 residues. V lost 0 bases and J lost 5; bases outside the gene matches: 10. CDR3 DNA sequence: TGTGCCATCAGTGAGTCTGGGAGTTCTAGCGGGAGACACGAGCAGTACTTC. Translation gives CAISESGSSSGRHEQYF.

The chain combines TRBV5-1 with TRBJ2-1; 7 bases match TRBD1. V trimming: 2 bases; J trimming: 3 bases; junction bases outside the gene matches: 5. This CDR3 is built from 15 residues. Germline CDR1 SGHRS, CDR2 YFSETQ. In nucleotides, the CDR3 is TGCGCCAGCAGCTTACAGGGGCCGTTCTACAATGAGCAGTTCTTC. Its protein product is CASSLQGPFYNEQFF.

CDR3: CASSLRGAGSYEQYF. In DNA, the CDR3 is TGTGCCAGCAGCTTACGTGGAGCGGGCTCCTACGAGCAGTACTTC. The gene calls are TRBV7-8 and TRBJ2-7; D is possibly TRBD2 (6 bases). CDR1 and CDR2 from the germline V gene are SGHVS and FQNEAQ. This CDR3 contains 15 residues. Deletions cut 2 bases from V and 0 bases from J, with 11 bases between.

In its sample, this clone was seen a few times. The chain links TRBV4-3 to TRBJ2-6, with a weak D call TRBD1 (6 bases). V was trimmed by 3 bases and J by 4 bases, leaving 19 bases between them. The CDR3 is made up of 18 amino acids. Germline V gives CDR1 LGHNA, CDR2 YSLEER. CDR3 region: CASSQAGQGISGANVLTF. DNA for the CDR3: TGCGCCAGCAGCCAGGCCGGGCAGGGGATTTCCGGGGCCAACGTCCTGACTTTC.

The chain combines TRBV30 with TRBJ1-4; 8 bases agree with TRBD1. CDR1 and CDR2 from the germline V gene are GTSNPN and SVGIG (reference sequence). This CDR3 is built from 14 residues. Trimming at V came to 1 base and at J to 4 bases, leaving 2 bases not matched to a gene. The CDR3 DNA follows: TGTGCCTGGAGTGGGACAGGGTTTAATGAAAAACTGTTTTTT. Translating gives CAWSGTGFNEKLFF.

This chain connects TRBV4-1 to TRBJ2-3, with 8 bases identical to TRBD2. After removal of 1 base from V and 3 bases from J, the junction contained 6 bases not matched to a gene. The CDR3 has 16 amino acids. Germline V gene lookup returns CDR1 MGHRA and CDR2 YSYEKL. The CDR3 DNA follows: TGCGCCAGCAGCCAAGTTCCCGGGACTAGTACAGATACGCAGTATTTT. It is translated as CASSQVPGTSTDTQYF.

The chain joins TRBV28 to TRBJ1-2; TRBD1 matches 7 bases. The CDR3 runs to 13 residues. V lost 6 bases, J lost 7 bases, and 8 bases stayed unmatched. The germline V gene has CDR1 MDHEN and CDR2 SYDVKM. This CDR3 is CASSSARGLGYTF. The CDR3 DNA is TGTGCCAGCAGCTCCGCGAGGGGGCTTGGCTACACCTTC.

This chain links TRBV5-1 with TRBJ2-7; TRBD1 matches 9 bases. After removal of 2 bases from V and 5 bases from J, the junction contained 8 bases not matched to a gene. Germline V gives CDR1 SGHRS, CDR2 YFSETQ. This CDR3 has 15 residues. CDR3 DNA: TGCGCCAGCAGCTTAACAGGGGGCCGGCCCGACGAGCAGTACTTC. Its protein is CASSLTGGRPDEQYF.

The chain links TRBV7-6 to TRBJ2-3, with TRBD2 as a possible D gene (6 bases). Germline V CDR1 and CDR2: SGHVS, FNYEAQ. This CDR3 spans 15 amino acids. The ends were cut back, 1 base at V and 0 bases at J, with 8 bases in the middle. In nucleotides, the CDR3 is TGTGCCAGCAGCTTAGAGCTAGCGAGCACAGATACGCAGTATTTT. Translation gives CASSLELASTDTQYF.

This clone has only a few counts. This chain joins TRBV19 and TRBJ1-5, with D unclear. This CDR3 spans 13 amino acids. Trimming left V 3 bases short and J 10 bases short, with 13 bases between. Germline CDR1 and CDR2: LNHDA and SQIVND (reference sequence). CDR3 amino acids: CASSIGLLHPQHF. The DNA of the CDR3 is TGTGCCAGTAGTATCGGGTTATTGCATCCCCAGCATTTT.